This TCR beta chain is drawn from a study of blood T cell repertoires in COVID-19. The CDR3 is made up of 15 amino acids. The germline V gene encodes CDR1 SGHAT and CDR2 FQDESV (reference sequence). V was cut by 2 bases and J by 1 base, with 11 bases left in between. Method: immunoSEQ multiplex PCR; TCRdb's copy keeps in-frame clones and lacks some. The sample yields some 250,000 clones, roughly 89% seen once. V usage is TRBV11-1 and J usage is TRBJ1-1; D is unclear. The sample was peripheral blood. This clonotype was obtained from a man aged 25-40 years who had recovered from COVID-19. In DNA, the CDR3 is TGTGCCAGCAGCTTATTAAAAGTCGGGAACACTGAAGCTTTCTTT. This translates into CASSLLKVGNTEAFF. Full variable domain (outside the CDR3, taken from reference TRBV11-1 and TRBJ1-1): EAEVAQSPRYKITEKSQAVAFWCDPISGHATLYWYRQILGQGPELLVQFQDESVVDDSQLPKDRFSAERLKGVDSTLKIQPAELGDSAMYLCASSLLKVGNTEAFFGQGTRLTVV.